These T cell receptor beta chains were read from a single sample in a study of blood T cell repertoires in COVID-19. The table came from immunoSEQ multiplex PCR; TCRdb's copy has only in-frame clones and leaves some out. This table holds 350,000 to 400,000 clones, 90% found once. The sequenced sample was peripheral blood. The source is a man younger than 35 with active or convalescent COVID-19. Both conserved end residues are trimmed from each CDR3. A D gene is named only where the DNA matches it firmly.

V	J	D	CDR3
TRBV7-3	TRBJ2-3	TRBD2	ASSPGLALTDTQY
TRBV12-3/TRBV12-4	TRBJ1-2	.	ATLREGQRGYT
TRBV6-2/TRBV6-3	TRBJ2-7	.	ASSYAGSSYEQY
TRBV4-1	TRBJ1-1	.	ASSQETGLDTEAF
TRBV30	TRBJ1-1	TRBD1	AWRQGPRVFTEAF
TRBV29-1	TRBJ1-1	TRBD1	SAGQGSNTEAF
TRBV7-2	TRBJ2-7	TRBD1	ASSRQPGQAYEQY
TRBV21-1	TRBJ2-4	.	ASSTQRGLELAKNIQY
TRBV18	TRBJ2-5	TRBD2	ASSPRLAGVETQY
TRBV9	TRBJ2-1	TRBD2	ASSATGTSGNYNEQF
TRBV27	TRBJ1-2	.	ASLGVSGDPYGYT
TRBV5-6	TRBJ2-7	.	ASTHPGQTYEQY
TRBV18	TRBJ1-1	.	ASYRDAGVSTEAF
TRBV7-6	TRBJ1-1	TRBD1	ASSPGQGITEAF
TRBV7-9	TRBJ1-1	.	ASGSKAGLRN
TRBV2	TRBJ1-2	.	ASTGDNYGYT
TRBV24-1	TRBJ2-1	TRBD1	ATSPPGTGPYNEQF
TRBV15	TRBJ2-1	TRBD1	ATSSFRDRGLDEQF
TRBV4-1	TRBJ2-2	TRBD1	ASSRHVQGNTGELF
TRBV4-2	TRBJ2-2	.	ASSQAPGVTGELF
TRBV9	TRBJ1-5	.	ASSVGRTPDQPQH
TRBV28	TRBJ1-1	TRBD1	ASYRGQGTEAF
TRBV28	TRBJ2-7	.	ASSPGLSPHEQY
TRBV7-9	TRBJ2-5	.	ASSLALEETQY
TRBV5-6	TRBJ1-1	.	ASSRTVMNTEAF
TRBV7-3	TRBJ1-1	.	ASSLIGGSEAF
TRBV27	TRBJ1-1	TRBD1	ATKPQGMVTEAF
TRBV7-3	TRBJ2-1	TRBD2	ASSKNPSGSSYNEQF
TRBV5-1	TRBJ1-4	.	ASSLGGQLNEKLF
TRBV28	TRBJ2-7	TRBD1	ASSLGTGTEQY
TRBV29-1	TRBJ2-5	TRBD1	SARTGKTETQY
TRBV28	TRBJ1-4	TRBD1	ASSLLQGIATNEKLF
TRBV4-1	TRBJ2-7	TRBD1	ASSQLTGSSYEQY
TRBV27	TRBJ1-4	TRBD1	ASGHPGQGPEKLF
TRBV5-1	TRBJ1-6	TRBD1	ASSLASSGTGNSPLH
TRBV2	TRBJ1-1	.	ASSSGGTEAF
TRBV6-5	TRBJ1-6	.	ATRRYSPLH
TRBV11-1	TRBJ2-2	.	AGGTVNTGELF
TRBV24-1	TRBJ2-1	.	ATSARGGRSEQF
TRBV9	TRBJ2-1	.	ASGSGTARDEQF
TRBV19	TRBJ2-1	TRBD2	ASSIDRESSGPTYNEQF
TRBV1	TRBJ1-2	.	TSSSLRVRNSTNYGYT
TRBV10-3	TRBJ1-2	TRBD1	AISERQGRDGYT
TRBV12-5	TRBJ2-1	.	ATGRGNEQF
TRBV4-3	TRBJ2-7	.	ASSQRVGEWYEQY